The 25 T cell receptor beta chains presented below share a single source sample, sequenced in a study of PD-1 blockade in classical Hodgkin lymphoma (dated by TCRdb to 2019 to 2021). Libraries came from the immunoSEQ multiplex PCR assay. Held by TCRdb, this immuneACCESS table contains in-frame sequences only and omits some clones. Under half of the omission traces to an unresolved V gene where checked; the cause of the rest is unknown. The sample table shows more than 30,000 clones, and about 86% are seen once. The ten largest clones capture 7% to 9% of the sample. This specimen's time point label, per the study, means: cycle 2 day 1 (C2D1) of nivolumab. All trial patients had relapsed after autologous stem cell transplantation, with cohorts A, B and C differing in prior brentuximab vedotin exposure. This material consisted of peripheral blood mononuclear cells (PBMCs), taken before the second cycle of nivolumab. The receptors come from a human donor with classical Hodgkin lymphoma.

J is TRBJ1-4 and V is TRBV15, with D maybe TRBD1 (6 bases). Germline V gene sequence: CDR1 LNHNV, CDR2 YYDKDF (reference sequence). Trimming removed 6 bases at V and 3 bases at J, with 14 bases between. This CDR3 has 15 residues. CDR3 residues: CATSGWGAANEKLFF. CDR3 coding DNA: TGTGCCACCAGTGGTTGGGGGGCAGCTAATGAAAAACTGTTTTTT.

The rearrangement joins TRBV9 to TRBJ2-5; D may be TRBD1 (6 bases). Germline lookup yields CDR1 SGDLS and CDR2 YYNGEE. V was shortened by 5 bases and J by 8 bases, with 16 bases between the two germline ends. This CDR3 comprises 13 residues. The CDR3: CASSPGTKLTQYF. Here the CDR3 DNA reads TGTGCCAGCAGTCCCGGGACAAAATTAACCCAGTACTTC.

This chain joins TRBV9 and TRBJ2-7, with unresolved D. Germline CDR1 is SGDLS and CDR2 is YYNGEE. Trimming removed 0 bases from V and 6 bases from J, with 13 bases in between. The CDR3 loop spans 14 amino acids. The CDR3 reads CASSVAGLPSEQYF. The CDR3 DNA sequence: TGTGCCAGCAGCGTAGCTGGCCTCCCGAGCGAGCAGTACTTC.

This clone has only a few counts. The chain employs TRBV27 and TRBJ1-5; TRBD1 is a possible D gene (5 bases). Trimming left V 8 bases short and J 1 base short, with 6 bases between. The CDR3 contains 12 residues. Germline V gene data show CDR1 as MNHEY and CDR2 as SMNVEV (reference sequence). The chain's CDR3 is CASAGSNQPQHF. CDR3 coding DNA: TGTGCCAGCGCAGGGAGCAATCAGCCCCAGCATTTT.

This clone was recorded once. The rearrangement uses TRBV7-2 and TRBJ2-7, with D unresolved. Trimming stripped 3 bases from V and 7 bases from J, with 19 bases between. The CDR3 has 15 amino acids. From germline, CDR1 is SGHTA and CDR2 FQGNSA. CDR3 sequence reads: CASSLGWEAAREQYF. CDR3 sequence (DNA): TGTGCCAGCAGCTTGGGCTGGGAAGCCGCCCGAGAGCAGTACTTC.

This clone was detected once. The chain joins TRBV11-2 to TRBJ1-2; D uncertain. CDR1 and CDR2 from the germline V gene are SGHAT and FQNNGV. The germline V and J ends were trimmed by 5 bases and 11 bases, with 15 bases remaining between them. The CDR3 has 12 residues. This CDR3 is CASSPHKARYTF. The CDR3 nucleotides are TGTGCCAGCAGCCCGCACAAGGCACGGTACACCTTC. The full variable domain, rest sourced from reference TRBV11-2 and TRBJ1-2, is EAGVAQSPRYKIIEKRQSVAFWCNPISGHATLYWYQQILGQGPKLLIQFQNNGVVDDSQLPKDRFSAERLKGVDSTLKIQPAKLEDSAVYLCASSPHKARYTFGSGTRLTVV.

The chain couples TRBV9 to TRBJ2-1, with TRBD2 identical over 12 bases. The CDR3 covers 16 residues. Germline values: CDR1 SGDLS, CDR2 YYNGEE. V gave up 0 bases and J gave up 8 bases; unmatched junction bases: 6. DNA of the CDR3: TGTGCCAGCAGCGTAGGAGCTAGCGGGAGGGTGGATGAGCAGTTCTTC. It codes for CASSVGASGRVDEQFF. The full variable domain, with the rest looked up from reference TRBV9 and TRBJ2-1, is DSGVTQTPKHLITATGQRVTLRCSPRSGDLSVYWYQQSLDQGLQFLIQYYNGEERAKGNILERFSAQQFPDLHSELNLSSLELGDSALYFCASSVGASGRVDEQFFGPGTRLTVL.

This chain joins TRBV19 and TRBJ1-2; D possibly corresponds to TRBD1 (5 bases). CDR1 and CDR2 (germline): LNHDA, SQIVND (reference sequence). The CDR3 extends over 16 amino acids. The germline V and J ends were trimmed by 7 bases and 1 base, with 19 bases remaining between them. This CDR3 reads CASIGQRGRFNYGYTF. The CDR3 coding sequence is TGTGCCAGTATTGGACAACGGGGCCGGTTTAACTATGGCTACACCTTC.

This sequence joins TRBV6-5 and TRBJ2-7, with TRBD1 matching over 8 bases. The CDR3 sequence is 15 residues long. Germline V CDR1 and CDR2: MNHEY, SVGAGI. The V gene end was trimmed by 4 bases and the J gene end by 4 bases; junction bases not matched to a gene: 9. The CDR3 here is CASSSPSRQGYEQYF. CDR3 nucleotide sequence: TGTGCCAGCAGTTCCCCCTCCCGACAGGGGTACGAGCAGTACTTC.

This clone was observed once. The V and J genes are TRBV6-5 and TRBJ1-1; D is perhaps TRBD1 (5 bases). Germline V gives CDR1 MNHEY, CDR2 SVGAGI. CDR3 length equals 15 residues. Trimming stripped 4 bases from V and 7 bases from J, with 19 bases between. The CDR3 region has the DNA TGTGCCAGCAGTTCCCCAACAGGCCTCAGAAGTGAAGCTTTCTTT. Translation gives CASSSPTGLRSEAFF.

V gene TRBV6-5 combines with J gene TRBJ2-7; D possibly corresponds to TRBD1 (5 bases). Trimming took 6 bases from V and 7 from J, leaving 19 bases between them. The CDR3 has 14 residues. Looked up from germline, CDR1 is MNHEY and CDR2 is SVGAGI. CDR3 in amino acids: CASSKTPLGREQYF. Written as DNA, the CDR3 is TGTGCCAGCAGCAAAACGCCTTTGGGGCGGGAGCAGTACTTC.

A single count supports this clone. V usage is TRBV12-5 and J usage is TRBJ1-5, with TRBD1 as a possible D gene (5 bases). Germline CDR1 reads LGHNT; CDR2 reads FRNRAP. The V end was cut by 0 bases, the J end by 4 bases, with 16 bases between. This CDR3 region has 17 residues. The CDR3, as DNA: TGTGCTAGTGGTTTGGTACTTTTAAGGGGCGCAAATCAGCCCCAGCATTTT. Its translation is CASGLVLLRGANQPQHF. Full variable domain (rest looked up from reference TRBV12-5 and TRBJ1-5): DARVTQTPRHKVTEMGQEVTMRCQPILGHNTVFWYRQTMMQGLELLAYFRNRAPLDDSGMPKDRFSAEMPDATLATLKIQPSEPRDSAVYFCASGLVLLRGANQPQHFGDGTRLSIL.

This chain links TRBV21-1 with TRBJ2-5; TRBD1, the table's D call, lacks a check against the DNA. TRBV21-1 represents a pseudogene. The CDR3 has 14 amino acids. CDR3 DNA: TGTGCCAGCAGCAAAAGGGACAGCCAAGAGACCCAGTACTTC. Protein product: CASSKRDSQETQYF.

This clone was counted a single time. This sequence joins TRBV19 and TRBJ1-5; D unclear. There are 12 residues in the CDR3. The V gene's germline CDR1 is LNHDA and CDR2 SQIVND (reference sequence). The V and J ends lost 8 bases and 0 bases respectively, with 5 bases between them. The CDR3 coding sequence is TGTGCCAGTGGTTATAGCAATCAGCCCCAGCATTTT. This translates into CASGYSNQPQHF. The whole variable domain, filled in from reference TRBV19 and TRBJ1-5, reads DGGITQSPKYLFRKEGQNVTLSCEQNLNHDAMYWYRQDPGQGLRLIYYSQIVNDFQKGDIAEGYSVSREKKESFPLTVTSAQKNPTAFYLCASGYSNQPQHFGDGTRLSIL.

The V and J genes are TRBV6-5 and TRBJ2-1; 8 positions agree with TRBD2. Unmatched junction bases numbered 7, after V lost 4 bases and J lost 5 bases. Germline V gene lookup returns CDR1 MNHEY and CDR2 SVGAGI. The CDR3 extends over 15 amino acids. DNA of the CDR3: TGTGCCAGCAGTTCGACGACTAGCGCTAACAATGAGCAGTTCTTC. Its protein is CASSSTTSANNEQFF.

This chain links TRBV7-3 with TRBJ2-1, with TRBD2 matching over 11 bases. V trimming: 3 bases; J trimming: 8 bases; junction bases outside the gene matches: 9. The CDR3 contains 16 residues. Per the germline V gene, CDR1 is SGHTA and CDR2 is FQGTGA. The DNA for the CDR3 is TGTGCCAGCAGCTTGGGGGTAGCGGGAGGGATCCATGAGCAGTTCTTC. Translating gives CASSLGVAGGIHEQFF. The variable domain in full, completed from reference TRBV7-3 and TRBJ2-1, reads GAGVSQTPSNKVTEKGKYVELRCDPISGHTALYWYRQSLGQGPEFLIYFQGTGAADDSGLPNDRFFAVRPEGSVSTLKIQRTERGDSAVYLCASSLGVAGGIHEQFFGPGTRLTVL.

The CDR3 DNA follows: TGTGCCAGCAGCCACCTACCGCTCCTTGGGGCCTACGAGCAGTACTTC. It yields the protein CASSHLPLLGAYEQYF. The rearrangement joins TRBV4-2 to TRBJ2-7; D is unresolved. Germline V gene data show CDR1 as LGHNA and CDR2 as YNFKEQ. Trimming left V 3 bases short and J 2 bases short, with 17 bases between. The length of the CDR3 is 16 residues.

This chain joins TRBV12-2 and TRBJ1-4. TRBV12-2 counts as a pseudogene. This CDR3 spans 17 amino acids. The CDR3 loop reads CASRLGEGGGQNEKLFF. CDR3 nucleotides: TGTGCAAGTCGCTTAGGCGAGGGAGGGGGCCAAAATGAAAAACTGTTTTTT.

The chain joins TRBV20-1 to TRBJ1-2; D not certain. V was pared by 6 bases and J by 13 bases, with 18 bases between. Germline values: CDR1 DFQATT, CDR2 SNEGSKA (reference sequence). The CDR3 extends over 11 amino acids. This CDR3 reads CSARTGRYCTF. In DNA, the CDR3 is TGCAGTGCGCGGACCGGCAGATATTGCACCTTC.

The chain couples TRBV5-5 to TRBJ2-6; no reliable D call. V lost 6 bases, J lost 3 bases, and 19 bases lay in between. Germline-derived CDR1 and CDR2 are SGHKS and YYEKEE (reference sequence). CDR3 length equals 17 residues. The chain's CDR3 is CASTFNVGFLGANVLTF. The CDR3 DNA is TGTGCCAGCACCTTTAACGTAGGTTTCCTTGGGGCCAACGTCCTGACTTTC.

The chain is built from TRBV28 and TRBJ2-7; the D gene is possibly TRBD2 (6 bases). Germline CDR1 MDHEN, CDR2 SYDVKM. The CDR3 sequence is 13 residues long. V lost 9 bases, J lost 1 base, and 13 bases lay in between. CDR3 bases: TGTGCCAGTGGAATGGGAGGTTCCTACGAGCAGTACTTC. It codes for CASGMGGSYEQYF.

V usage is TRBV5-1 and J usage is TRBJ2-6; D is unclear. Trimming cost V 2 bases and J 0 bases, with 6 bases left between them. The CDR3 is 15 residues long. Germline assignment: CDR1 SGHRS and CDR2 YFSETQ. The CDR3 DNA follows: TGCGCCAGCAGCTTTATCCGCTCTGGGGCCAACGTCCTGACTTTC. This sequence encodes CASSFIRSGANVLTF.

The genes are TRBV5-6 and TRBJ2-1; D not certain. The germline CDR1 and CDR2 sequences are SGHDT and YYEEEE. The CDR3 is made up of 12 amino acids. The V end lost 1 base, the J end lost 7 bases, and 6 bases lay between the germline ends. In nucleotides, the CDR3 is TGTGCCAGCAGCTTGCCAGGTAATGAGCAGTTCTTC. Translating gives CASSLPGNEQFF.

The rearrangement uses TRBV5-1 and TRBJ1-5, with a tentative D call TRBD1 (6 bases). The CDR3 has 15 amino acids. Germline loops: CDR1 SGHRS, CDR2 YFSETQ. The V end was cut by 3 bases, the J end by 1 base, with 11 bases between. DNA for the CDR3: TGCGCCAGCAGCTATCAGGGGTCCAGCAATCAGCCCCAGCATTTT. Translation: CASSYQGSSNQPQHF.

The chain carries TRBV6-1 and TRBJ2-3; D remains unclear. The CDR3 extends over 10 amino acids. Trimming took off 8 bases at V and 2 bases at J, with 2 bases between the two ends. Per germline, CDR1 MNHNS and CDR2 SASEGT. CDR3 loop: CASATDTQYF. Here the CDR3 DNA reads TGTGCCAGCGCCACAGATACGCAGTATTTT.